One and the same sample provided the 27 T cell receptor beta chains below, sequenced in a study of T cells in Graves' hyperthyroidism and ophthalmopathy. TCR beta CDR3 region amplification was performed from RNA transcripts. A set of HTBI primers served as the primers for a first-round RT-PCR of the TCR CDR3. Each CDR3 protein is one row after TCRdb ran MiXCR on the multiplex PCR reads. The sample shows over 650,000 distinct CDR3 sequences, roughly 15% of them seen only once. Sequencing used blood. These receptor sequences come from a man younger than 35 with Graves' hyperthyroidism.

The CDR3 protein is CAWGPEISVYNEQFF. As DNA, the CDR3 is TGTGCCTGGGGCCCCGAGATAAGCGTCTACAATGAGCAGTTCTTC. The rearrangement links TRBV30 to TRBJ2-1; no clear D gene. CDR3 size: 15 residues. Germline CDR1 and CDR2: GTSNPN and SVGIG (reference sequence). V shed 5 bases and J shed 3 bases, with 17 bases lying between them.

CDR3 protein: CASSWDGTRAEQYF. Written as DNA, the CDR3 is TGTGCCAGCAGCTGGGACGGGACCCGGGCCGAGCAGTACTTC. The chain recombines TRBV5-6 with TRBJ2-7; the D call may be TRBD1 or TRBD2 (5 bases each). Trimming removed 3 bases at V and 6 bases at J, with 16 bases between. Germline CDR1 reads SGHDT; CDR2 reads YYEEEE. This CDR3 region has 14 residues.

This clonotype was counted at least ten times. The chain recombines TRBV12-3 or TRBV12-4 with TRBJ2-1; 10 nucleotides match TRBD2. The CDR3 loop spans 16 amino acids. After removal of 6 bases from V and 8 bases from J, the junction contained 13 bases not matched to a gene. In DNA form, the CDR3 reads TGTGCCAGCAGCCACCCAGCGGGAGGGCCGGCGGATGAGCAGTTCTTC. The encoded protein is CASSHPAGGPADEQFF.

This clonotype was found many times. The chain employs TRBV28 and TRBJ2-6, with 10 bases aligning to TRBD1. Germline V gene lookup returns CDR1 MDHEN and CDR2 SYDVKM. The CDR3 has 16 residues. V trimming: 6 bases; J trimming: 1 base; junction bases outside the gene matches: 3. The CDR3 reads CASRGQGNSGANVLTF. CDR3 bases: TGTGCCAGCAGGGGACAGGGGAATTCTGGGGCCAACGTCCTGACTTTC.

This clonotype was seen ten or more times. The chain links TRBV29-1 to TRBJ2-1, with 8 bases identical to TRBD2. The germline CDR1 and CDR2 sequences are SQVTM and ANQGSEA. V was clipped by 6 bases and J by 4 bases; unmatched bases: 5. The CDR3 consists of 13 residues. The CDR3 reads CSVAGGPYNEQFF. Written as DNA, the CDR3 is TGCAGCGTGGCGGGAGGACCGTACAATGAGCAGTTCTTC.

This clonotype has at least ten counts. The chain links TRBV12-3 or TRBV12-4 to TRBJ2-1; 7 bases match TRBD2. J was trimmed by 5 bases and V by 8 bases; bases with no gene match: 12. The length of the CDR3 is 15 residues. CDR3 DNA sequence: TGTGCCAGCCTCGGAGGGCGGGAGAGGAACAATGAGCAGTTCTTC. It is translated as CASLGGRERNNEQFF.

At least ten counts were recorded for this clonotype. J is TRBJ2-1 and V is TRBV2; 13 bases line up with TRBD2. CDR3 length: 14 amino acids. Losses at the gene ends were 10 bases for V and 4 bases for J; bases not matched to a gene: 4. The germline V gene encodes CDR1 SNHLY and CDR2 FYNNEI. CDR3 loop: CAIPGLAGYNEQFF. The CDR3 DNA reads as TGTGCCATCCCGGGACTAGCGGGATACAATGAGCAGTTCTTC.

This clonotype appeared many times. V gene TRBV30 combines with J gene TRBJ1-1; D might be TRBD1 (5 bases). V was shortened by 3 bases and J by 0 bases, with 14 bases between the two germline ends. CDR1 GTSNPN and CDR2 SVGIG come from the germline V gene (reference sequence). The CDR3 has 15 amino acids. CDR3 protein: CAWSGLGGMNTEAFF. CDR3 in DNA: TGTGCCTGGAGCGGGCTGGGGGGAATGAACACTGAAGCTTTCTTT. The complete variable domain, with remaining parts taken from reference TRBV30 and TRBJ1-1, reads SQTIHQWPATLVQPVGSPLSLECTVEGTSNPNLYWYRQAAGRGLQLLFYSVGIGQISSEVPQNLSASRPQDRQFILSSKKLLLSDSGFYLCAWSGLGGMNTEAFFGQGTRLTVV.

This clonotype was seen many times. The CDR3 nucleotides read TGTGCCAGCACCCAGGGAAGCTATAGGTACAATGAGCAGTTCTTC. Translating gives CASTQGSYRYNEQFF. The chain is built from TRBV27 and TRBJ2-1, with D tentatively TRBD1 (5 bases). Germline loops: CDR1 MNHEY, CDR2 SMNVEV (reference sequence). Deletions cut 7 bases from V and 4 bases from J, with 17 bases between. CDR3 length: 15 amino acids.

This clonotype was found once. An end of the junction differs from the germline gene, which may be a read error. The CDR3 region is CASSLTRTTCSNQPQHF. The CDR3 nucleotides read TGTGCCAGCAGCTTAACACGGACCACCTGTAGCAATCAGCCCCAGCACTTT. J is TRBJ1-5 and V is TRBV7-2; D unresolved. Looked up from germline, CDR1 is SGHTA and CDR2 is FQGNSA. This CDR3 is 17 amino acids long. Based on the CDR3 plus reference TRBV7-2 and TRBJ1-5, the full variable domain is GAGVSQSPSNKVTEKGKDVELRCDPISGHTALYWYRQSLGQGLEFLIYFQGNSAPDKSGLPSDRFSAERTGGSVSTLTIQRTQQEDSAVYLCASSLTRTTCSNQPQHFGDGTRLSIL.

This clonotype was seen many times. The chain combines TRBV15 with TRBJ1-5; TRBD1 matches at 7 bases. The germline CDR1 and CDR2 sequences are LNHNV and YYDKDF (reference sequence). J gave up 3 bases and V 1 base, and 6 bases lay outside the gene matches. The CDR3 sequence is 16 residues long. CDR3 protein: CATSRGQGGFNQPQHF. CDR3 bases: TGTGCCACCAGCAGAGGACAGGGAGGCTTCAATCAGCCCCAGCATTTT.

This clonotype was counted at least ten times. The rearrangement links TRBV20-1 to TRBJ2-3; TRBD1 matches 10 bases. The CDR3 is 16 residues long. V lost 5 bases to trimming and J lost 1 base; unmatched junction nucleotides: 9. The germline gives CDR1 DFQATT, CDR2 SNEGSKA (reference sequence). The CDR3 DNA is TGCAGTGCTGAACCCACGGGGACAGGGGGCACAGATACGCAGTATTTT. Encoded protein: CSAEPTGTGGTDTQYF.

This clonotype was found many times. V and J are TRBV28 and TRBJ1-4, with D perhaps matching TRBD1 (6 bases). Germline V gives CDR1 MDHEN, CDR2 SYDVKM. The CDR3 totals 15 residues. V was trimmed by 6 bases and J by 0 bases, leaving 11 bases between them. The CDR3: CASRRTAATNEKLFF. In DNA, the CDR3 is TGTGCCAGCAGGAGGACAGCAGCAACTAATGAAAAACTGTTTTTT.

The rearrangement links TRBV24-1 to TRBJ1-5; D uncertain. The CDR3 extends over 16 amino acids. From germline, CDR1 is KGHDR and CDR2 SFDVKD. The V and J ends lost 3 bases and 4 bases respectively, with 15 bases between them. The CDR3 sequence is CATSDPVRGLNQPQHF. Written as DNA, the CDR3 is TGTGCCACCAGTGATCCGGTCAGAGGATTAAATCAGCCCCAGCATTTT.

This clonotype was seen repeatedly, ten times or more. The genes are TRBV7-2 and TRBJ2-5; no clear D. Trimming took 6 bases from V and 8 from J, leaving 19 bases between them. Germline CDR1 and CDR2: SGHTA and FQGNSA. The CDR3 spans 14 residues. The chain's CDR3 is CASRTLYLQQTQYF. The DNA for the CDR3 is TGTGCCAGCAGGACTTTATATCTGCAGCAAACCCAGTACTTC.

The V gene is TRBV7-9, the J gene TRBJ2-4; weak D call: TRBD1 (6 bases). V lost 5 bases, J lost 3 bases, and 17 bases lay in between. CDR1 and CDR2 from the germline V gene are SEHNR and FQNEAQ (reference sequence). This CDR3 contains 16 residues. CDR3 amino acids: CASSGWRIGGKNIQYF. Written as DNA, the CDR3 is TGTGCCAGCAGCGGTTGGCGCATAGGGGGCAAAAACATTCAGTACTTC. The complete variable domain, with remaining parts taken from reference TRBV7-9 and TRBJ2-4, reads DTGVSQNPRHKITKRGQNVTFRCDPISEHNRLYWYRQTLGQGPEFLTYFQNEAQLEKSRLLSDRFSAERPKGSFSTLEIQRTEQGDSAMYLCASSGWRIGGKNIQYFGAGTRLSVL.

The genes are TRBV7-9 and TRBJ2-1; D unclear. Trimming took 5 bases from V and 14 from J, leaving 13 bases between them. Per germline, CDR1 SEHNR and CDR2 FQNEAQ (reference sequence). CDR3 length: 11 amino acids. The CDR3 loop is CASSTGPYEFF. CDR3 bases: TGTGCCAGCAGCACGGGCCCCTATGAGTTCTTC.

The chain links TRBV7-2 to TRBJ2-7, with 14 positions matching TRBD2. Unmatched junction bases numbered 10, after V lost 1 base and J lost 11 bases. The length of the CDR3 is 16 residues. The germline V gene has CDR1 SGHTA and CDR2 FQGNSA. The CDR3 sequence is CASSLVSGLAGAGEYF. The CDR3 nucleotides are TGTGCCAGCAGCTTAGTATCGGGACTAGCGGGGGCGGGAGAGTACTTC.

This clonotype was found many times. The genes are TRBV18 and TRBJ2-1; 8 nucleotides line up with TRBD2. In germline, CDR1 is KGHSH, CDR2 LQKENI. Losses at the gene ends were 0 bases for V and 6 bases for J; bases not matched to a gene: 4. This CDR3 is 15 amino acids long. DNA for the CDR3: TGTGCCAGCTCACCACCAGGGACTAGACGCAATGAGCAGTTCTTC. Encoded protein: CASSPPGTRRNEQFF.

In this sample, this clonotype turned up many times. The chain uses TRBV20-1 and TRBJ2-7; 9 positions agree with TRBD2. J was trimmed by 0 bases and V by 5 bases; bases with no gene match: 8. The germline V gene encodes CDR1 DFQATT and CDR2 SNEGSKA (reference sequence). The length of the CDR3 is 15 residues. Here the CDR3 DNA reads TGCAGTGCTGACCGGCTAGCGGGGCCCTCCTACGAGCAGTACTTC. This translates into CSADRLAGPSYEQYF.

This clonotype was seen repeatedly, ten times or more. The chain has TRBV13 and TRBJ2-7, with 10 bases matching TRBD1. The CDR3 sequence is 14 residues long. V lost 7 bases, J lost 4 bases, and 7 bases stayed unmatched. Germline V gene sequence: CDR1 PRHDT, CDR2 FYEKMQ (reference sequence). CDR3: CASTQRDRGYEQYF. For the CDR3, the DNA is TGTGCCAGCACCCAAAGGGACAGGGGTTACGAGCAGTACTTC.

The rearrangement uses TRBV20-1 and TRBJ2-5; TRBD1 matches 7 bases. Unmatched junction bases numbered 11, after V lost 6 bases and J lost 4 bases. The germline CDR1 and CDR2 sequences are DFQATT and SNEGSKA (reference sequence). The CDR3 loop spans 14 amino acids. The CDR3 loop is CSARIPTGRETQYF. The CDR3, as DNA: TGCAGTGCCAGAATTCCGACAGGGCGAGAGACCCAGTACTTC.

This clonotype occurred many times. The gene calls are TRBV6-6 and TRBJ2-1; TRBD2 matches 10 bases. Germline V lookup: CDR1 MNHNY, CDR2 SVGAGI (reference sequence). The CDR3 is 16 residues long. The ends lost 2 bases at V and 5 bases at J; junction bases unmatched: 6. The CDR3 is CASSYPASGSHNEQFF. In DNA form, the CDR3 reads TGTGCCAGCAGTTACCCGGCTAGCGGGAGCCACAATGAGCAGTTCTTC.

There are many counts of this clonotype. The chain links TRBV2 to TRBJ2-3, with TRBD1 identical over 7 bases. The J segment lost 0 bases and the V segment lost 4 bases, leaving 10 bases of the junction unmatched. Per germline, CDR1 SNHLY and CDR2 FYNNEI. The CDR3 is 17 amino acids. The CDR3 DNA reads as TGTGCCAGCAGTGGGCCCCTGACAGGGTCGAGCACAGATACGCAGTATTTT. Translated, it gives CASSGPLTGSSTDTQYF.

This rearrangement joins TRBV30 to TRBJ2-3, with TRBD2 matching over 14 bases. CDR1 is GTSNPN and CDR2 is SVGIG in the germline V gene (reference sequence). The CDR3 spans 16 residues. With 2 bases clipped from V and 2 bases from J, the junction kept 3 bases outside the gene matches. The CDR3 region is CAWSSTSGRATDTQYF. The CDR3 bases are TGTGCCTGGAGTTCGACTAGCGGGAGGGCCACAGATACGCAGTATTTT.

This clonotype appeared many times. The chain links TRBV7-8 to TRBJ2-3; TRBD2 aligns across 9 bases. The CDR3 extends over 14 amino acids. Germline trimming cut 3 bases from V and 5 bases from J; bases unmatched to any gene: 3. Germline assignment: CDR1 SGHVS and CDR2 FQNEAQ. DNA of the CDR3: TGTGCCAGCAGCTTGGGACTAGCTAAAGATACGCAGTATTTT. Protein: CASSLGLAKDTQYF.

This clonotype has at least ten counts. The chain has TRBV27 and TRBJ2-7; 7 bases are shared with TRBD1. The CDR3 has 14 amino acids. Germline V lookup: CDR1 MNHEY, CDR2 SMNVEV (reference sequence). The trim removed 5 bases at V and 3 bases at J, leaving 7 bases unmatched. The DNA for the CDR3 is TGTGCCAGCAGTGAGACAGGGCCCATCTACGAGCAGTACTTC. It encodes CASSETGPIYEQYF.